This T cell receptor beta chain was captured in a study of blood T cell repertoires in COVID-19. This CDR3 contains 13 residues. J gave up 5 bases and V 5 bases, and 5 bases lay outside the gene matches. The germline gives CDR1 SEHNR, CDR2 FQNEAQ (reference sequence). Sequencing was performed with immunoSEQ multiplex PCR; in TCRdb, only in-frame clones are kept and a portion is missing. The profile shows around 140,000 clones, roughly 80% of them singletons. The TCR was taken from a man aged 55 to 70 with acute or convalescent COVID-19. Sequenced sample: peripheral blood. V is TRBV7-9 and J is TRBJ1-2; 7 positions match TRBD1. CDR3 region: CASSNGDSYGYTF. In nucleotides, the CDR3 is TGTGCCAGCAGCAATGGGGACAGTTATGGCTACACCTTC.